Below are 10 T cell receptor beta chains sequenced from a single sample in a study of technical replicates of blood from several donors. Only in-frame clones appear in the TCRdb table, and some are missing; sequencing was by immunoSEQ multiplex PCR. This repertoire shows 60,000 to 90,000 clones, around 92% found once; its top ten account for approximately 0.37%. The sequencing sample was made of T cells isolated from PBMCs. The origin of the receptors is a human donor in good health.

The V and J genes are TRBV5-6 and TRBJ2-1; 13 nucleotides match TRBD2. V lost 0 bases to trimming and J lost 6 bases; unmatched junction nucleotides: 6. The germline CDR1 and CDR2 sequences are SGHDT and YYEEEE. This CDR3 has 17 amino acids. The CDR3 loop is CASSLALAGGPFNEQFF. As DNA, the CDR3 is TGTGCCAGCAGCTTGGCACTAGCGGGAGGGCCTTTCAATGAGCAGTTCTTC.

The CDR3, as DNA: TGTGCCAGCAGCCAACTTTCGGAGACCCAGTACTTC. It encodes CASSQLSETQYF. The chain recombines TRBV13 with TRBJ2-5; D is uncertain. V dropped 5 bases and J dropped 5 bases, with 9 bases sitting between them. The CDR3 extends over 12 amino acids. In germline, CDR1 is PRHDT, CDR2 FYEKMQ (reference sequence).

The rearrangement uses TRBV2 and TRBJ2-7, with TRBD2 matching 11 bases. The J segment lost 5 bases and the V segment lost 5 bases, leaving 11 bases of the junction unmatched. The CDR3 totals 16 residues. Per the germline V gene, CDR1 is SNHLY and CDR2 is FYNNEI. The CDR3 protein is CASSSKLTSGNHEQYF. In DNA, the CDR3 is TGTGCCAGCAGTTCCAAACTGACTAGCGGGAACCACGAGCAGTACTTC.

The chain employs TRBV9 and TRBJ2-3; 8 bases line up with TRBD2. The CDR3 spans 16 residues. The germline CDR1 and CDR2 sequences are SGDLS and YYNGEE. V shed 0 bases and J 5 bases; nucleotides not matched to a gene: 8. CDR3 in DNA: TGTGCCAGCAGCGTAGTAAACGGGAGGGGGAAAGATACGCAGTATTTT. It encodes CASSVVNGRGKDTQYF.

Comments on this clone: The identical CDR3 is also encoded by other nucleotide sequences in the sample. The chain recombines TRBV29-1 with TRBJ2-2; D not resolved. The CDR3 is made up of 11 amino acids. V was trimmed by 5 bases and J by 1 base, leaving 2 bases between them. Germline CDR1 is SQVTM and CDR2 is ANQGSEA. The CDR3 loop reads CSVRNTGELFF. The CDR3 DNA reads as TGCAGCGTTCGGAACACCGGGGAGCTGTTTTTT.

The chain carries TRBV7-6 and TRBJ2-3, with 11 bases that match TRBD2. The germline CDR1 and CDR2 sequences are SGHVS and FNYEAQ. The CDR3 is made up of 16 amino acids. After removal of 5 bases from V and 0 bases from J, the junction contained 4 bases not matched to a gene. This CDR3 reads CASSLGLADSTDTQYF. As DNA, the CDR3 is TGTGCCAGCAGCCTGGGACTAGCGGATAGCACAGATACGCAGTATTTT.

The CDR3 sequence is CASRTGGMNTEAFF. The CDR3 DNA reads as TGTGCCAGCAGGACAGGGGGAATGAACACTGAAGCTTTCTTT. J is TRBJ1-1 and V is TRBV27; 9 positions match TRBD1. The V and J ends lost 6 bases and 0 bases, in that order; junction bases with no gene match: 2. CDR3 length equals 14 residues. In germline, CDR1 is MNHEY, CDR2 SMNVEV (reference sequence).

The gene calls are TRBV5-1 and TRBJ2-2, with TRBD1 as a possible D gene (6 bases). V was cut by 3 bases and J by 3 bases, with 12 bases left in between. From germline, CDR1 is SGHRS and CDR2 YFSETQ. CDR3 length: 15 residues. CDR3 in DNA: TGCGCCAGCAGCTCTAGAAGACAGGACACCGGGGAGCTGTTTTTT. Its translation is CASSSRRQDTGELFF.

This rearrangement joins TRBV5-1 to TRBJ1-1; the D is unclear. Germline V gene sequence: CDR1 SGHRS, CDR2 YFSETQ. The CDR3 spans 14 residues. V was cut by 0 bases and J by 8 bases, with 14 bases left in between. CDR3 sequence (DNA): TGCGCCAGCAGCTTGGGGCAGGAACAATCCGAAGCTTTCTTT. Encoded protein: CASSLGQEQSEAFF.

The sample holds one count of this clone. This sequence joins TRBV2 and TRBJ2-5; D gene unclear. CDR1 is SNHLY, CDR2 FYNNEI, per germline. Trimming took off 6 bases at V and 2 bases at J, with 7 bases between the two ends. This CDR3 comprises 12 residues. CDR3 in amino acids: CASRGWQETQYF. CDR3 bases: TGTGCCAGCAGGGGCTGGCAAGAGACCCAGTACTTC.